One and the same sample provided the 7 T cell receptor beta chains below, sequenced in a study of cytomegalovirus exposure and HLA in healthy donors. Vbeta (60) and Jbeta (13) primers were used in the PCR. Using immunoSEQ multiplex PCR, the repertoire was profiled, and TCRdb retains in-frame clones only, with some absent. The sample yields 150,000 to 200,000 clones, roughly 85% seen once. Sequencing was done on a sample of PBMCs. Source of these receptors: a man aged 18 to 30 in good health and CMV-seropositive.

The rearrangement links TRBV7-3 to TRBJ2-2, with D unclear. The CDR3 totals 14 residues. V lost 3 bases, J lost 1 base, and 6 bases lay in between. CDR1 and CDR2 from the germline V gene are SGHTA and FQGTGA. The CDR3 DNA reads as TGTGCCAGCAGCTTCTCCCGGAACACCGGGGAGCTGTTTTTT. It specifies CASSFSRNTGELFF.

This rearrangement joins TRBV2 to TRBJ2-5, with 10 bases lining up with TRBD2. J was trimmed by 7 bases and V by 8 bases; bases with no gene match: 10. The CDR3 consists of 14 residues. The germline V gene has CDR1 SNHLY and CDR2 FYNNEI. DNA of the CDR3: TGTGCCAGCGGCCAGCGGGGGGGATTTGGGACCCAGTACTTC. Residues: CASGQRGGFGTQYF.

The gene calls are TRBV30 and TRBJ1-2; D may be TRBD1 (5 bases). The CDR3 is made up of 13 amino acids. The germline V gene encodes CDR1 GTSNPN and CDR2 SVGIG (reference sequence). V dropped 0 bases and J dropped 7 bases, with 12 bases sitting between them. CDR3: CAWSVKGSSGYTF. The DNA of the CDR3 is TGTGCCTGGAGTGTAAAGGGGTCGAGTGGCTACACCTTC.

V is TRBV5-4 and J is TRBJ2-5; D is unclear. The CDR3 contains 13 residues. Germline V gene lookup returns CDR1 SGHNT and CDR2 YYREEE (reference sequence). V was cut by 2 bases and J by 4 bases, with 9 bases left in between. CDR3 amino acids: CASSLRYGETQYF. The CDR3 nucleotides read TGTGCCAGCAGCTTACGTTACGGAGAGACCCAGTACTTC.

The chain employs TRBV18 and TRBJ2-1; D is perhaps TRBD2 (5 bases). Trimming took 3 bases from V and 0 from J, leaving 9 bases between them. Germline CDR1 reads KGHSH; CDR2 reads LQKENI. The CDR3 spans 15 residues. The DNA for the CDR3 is TGTGCCAGCTCACCGAAAGGAGGCTCCTACAATGAGCAGTTCTTC. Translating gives CASSPKGGSYNEQFF. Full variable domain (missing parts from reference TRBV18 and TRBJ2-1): NAGVMQNPRHLVRRRGQEARLRCSPMKGHSHVYWYRQLPEEGLKFMVYLQKENIIDESGMPKERFSAEFPKEGPSILRIQQVVRGDSAAYFCASSPKGGSYNEQFFGPGTRLTVL.

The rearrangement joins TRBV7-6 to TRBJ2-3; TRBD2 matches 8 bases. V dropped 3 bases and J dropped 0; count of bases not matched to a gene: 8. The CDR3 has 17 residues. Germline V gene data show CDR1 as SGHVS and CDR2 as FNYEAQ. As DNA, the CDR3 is TGTGCCAGCAGCTTGGTTCCAGCGGGGGCCAGCACAGATACGCAGTATTTT. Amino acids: CASSLVPAGASTDTQYF.

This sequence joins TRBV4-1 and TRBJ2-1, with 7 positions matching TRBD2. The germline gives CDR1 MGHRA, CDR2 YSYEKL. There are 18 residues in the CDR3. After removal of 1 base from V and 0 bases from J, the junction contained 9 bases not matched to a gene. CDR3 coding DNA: TGCGCCAGCAGCCAAGTTCCCACTAGCGCGAGCTCCTACAATGAGCAGTTCTTC. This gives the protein CASSQVPTSASSYNEQFF.